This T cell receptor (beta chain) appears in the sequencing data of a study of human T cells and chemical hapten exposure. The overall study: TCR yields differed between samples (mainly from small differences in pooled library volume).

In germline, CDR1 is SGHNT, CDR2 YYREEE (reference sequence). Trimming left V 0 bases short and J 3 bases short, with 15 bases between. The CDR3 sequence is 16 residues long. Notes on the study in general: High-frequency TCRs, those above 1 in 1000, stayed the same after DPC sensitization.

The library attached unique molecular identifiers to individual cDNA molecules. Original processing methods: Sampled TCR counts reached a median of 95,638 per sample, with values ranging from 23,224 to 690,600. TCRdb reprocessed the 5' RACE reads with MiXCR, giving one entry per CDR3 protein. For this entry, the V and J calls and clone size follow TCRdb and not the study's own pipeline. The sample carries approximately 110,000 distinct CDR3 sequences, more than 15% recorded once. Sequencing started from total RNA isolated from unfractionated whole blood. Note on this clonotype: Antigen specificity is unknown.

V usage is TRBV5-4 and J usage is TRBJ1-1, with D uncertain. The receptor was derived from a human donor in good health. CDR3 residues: CASSLAVMAQHTEAFF. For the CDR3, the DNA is TGTGCCAGCAGCTTGGCCGTAATGGCCCAGCACACTGAAGCTTTCTTT.